The rows below give T cell receptor beta chains drawn from one sample of a study of cytomegalovirus exposure and HLA in healthy donors. The protocol was immunoSEQ multiplex PCR, while the TCRdb copy is restricted to in-frame clones and leaves out a portion. The profile shows 150,000 to 200,000 clones, around 80% of them singletons. Specimen: PBMCs. The origin of the receptors is a woman aged 45-65 years in good health and CMV-seropositive. Both conserved end residues are part of each CDR3.

>TRBV5-6|TRBJ2-7
CASSSYSYEQYF
>TRBV7-8|TRBJ2-5
CASSLTGGLQETQYF
>TRBV7-2|TRBJ1-3
CASSLGRAGNTIYF
>TRBV6-1|TRBJ1-5
CASSRTGDQPQHF
>TRBV9|TRBJ2-2
CASSVAAGGFTGELFF
>TRBV15|TRBJ2-7
CATSRGSGGLEQYF
>TRBV6-1|TRBJ2-2
CASSERSRAGELFF
>TRBV4-1|TRBJ1-6
CASSRGERDSPLHF
>TRBV10-3|TRBJ1-1
CAIGRGGTEAFF
>TRBV7-2|TRBJ2-1
CASSLTSWNEQFF
>TRBV10-1|TRBJ2-1
CASSNRVSYNEQFF
>TRBV7-9|TRBJ2-5
CASSRVETQYF
>TRBV13|TRBJ1-4
CASSLGQVNEKLFF
>TRBV7-3|TRBJ2-3
CASSLDRGRDTQYF
>TRBV7-9|TRBJ1-2
CSSSSWTGENYGYTF
>TRBV10-3|TRBJ2-1
CAISESGGGANEQFF
>TRBV30|TRBJ1-2
CAWSSPSQSGGYTF
>TRBV19|TRBJ1-3
CASSKDRTSGNTIYF
>TRBV2|TRBJ2-2
CASSGGTGPGELFF
>TRBV5-1|TRBJ1-4
CASSPGQSRDEKLFF
>TRBV10-2|TRBJ2-1
CASSESQGNEQFF
>TRBV9|TRBJ2-1
CASSSMGGWIPNNEQFF
>TRBV6-5|TRBJ2-2
CASSRPGQGTGELFF
>TRBV7-9|TRBJ2-3
CASSARGQVDTQYF
>TRBV15|TRBJ1-4
CATSRERGEKLFF
>TRBV30|TRBJ1-2
CAWGRRAISRGYTF
>TRBV7-6|TRBJ1-1
CASSYAGRTEAFF
>TRBV9|TRBJ2-5
CASSVGQGPQETQYF
>TRBV9|TRBJ2-2
CASSVGEFLFSGELFF
>TRBV6-6|TRBJ1-3
CASSRQVSGNTIYF
>TRBV18|TRBJ2-2
CASSPTGGSGELFF
>TRBV7-9|TRBJ1-1
CASSLTYTEAFF
>TRBV5-1|TRBJ2-3
CASRASSTDTQYF
>TRBV5-6|TRBJ2-7
CASSLRSYEQYF
>TRBV2|TRBJ1-1
CASRQQGKTEAFF
>TRBV4-2|TRBJ1-4
CASSQNQANEKLFF
>TRBV18|TRBJ2-1
CASSLAGGPRNEQFF
>TRBV30|TRBJ1-1
CAWSWVGAEAFF
>TRBV19|TRBJ2-7
CASSVASGQAYEQYF
>TRBV10-2|TRBJ1-1
CASRQDTEAFF
>TRBV6-4|TRBJ1-5
CASLVPFREVVNQPQHF
>TRBV19|TRBJ2-7
CASSMRVGGYEQYF
>TRBV7-9|NA
CASSPGQGRRYEQYF
>TRBV7-3|TRBJ2-1
CASSSLSGVPNEQFF
>TRBV15|TRBJ1-5
CATSRGGGGQPQHF
>TRBV5-4|TRBJ2-1
CASSLGIPSGGRDNEQFF
>TRBV10-3|TRBJ1-6
CAISQTETNSPLHF
>TRBV10-3|NA
CAISDGRGAYEQYF
>TRBV5-1|TRBJ2-5
CASSLGQGAMYF
>TRBV15|TRBJ1-2
CATSGRDRGIYGYTF
>TRBV29-1|TRBJ1-1
CSARRVLNTEAFF
>TRBV9|TRBJ1-1
CASSVSRGGEAFF
>TRBV7-9|TRBJ2-2
CASSKVQVHTGELFF
>TRBV25-1|TRBJ2-1
CASSDPTVLAGDNEQFF
>TRBV19|TRBJ1-2
CASSEFGQVGGYTF